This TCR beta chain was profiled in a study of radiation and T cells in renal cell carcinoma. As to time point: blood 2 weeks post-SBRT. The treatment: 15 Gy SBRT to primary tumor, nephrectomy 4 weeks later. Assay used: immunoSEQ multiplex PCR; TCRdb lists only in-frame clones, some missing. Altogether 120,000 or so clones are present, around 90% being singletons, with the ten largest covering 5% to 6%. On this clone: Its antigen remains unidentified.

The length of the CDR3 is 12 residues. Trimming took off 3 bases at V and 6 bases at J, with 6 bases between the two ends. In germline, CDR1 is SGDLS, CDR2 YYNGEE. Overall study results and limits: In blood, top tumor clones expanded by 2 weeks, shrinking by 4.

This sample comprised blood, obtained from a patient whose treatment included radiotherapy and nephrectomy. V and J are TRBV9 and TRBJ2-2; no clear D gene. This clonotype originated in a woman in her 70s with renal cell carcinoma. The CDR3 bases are TGTGCCAGCAGCGGGTATCCCGGGGAGCTGTTTTTT. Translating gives CASSGYPGELFF.